The clone carrying this T cell receptor beta chain showed up just once. The antigen is not known. The data are from a study of OX40 agonist ivuxolimab in advanced cancers. Notes on the study in general: Compared with others, partial responders at 0.1-3.0 mg/kg displayed clonal expansion among the lowest.

The study sampled blood at baseline, cycle 4 day 1, and cycle 7 day 1. Deletions cut 5 bases from V and 4 bases from J, with 7 bases between. CDR3 length: 12 amino acids. CDR1 and CDR2 from the germline V gene are MNHEY and SMNVEV (reference sequence). Method: immunoSEQ multiplex PCR; TCRdb's copy keeps in-frame clones and lacks some. The top ten hold around 16% of the sample, which has around 20,000 clones, around three quarters seen once. The receptor's source is an adult with an advanced solid tumor such as melanoma, head and neck, liver or kidney cancer. The V and J genes are TRBV27 and TRBJ2-3; D may be TRBD2 (5 bases). The specimen comprised CD4+ or CD8+ T cells sorted from blood, sampled in a trial of the OX40 agonist ivuxolimab. This CDR3 is CASSVGADTQYF. In DNA, the CDR3 is TGTGCCAGCAGTGTGGGAGCAGATACGCAGTATTTT.